This is a list of T cell receptor beta chains from one sample in a study of blood T cell repertoires in COVID-19. Clones were sequenced by immunoSEQ multiplex PCR, and TCRdb holds only the in-frame ones, with some missing. This sample yields approximately 210,000 clones, of which 82% are seen a single time; approximately 3.8% belongs to the top ten. Material: peripheral blood. The origin of the receptors is a woman of 80 years or more with acute or convalescent COVID-19. Each CDR3 is given with its conserved first and last residue. The D gene is left open where the match is weak. Some rows mark clone size as missing; the rest say once, few, many or name a class of expanded clone.

size,D,J,V,CDR3,DNA
.,.,TRBJ1-2,TRBV5-1,CASSPRWGGEDGYTF,TGCGCCAGCAGCCCTCGGTGGGGGGGCGAGGATGGCTACACCTTC
.,.,TRBJ1-4,TRBV5-6,CASSWGPNEKLFF,TGTGCCAGCAGCTGGGGGCCCAATGAAAAACTGTTTTTT
.,TRBD1,TRBJ2-5,TRBV19,CASSLTGVQETQYF,TGTGCCAGTAGTCTGACAGGGGTACAAGAGACCCAGTACTTC
once,TRBD1,TRBJ2-7,TRBV2,CASSERGTGYEQYF,TGTGCCAGCAGTGAAAGGGGGACAGGCTACGAGCAGTACTTC
.,.,TRBJ1-4,TRBV12-3/TRBV12-4,CASRGGMGEKLFF,TGTGCCAGCAGGGGGGGGATGGGGGAAAAACTGTTTTTT
.,TRBD2,TRBJ2-7,TRBV27,CASSPTDGRRDEQYF,TGTGCCAGCAGTCCAACGGACGGGAGGAGAGACGAGCAGTACTTC
.,TRBD1,TRBJ2-1,TRBV6-2/TRBV6-3,CASSRSVGGTGGNEQFF,TGTGCCAGCAGCCGAAGCGTAGGAGGGACAGGGGGCAATGAGCAGTTCTTC
.,TRBD2,TRBJ2-5,TRBV6-2/TRBV6-3,CASSYSVLAGRRTQYF,TGTGCCAGCAGTTACTCGGTCCTAGCGGGGCGGCGGACCCAGTACTTC
once,TRBD1,TRBJ2-7,TRBV4-1,CASSLGQGGYEQYF,TGCGCCAGCAGCCTGGGACAGGGGGGGTACGAGCAGTACTTC
.,TRBD2,TRBJ2-5,TRBV4-2,CASSGLAGAKETQYF,TGTGCCAGCTCGGGACTAGCGGGGGCAAAAGAGACCCAGTACTTC
.,.,TRBJ1-5,TRBV6-5,CASTPTGTDNQPQHF,TGTGCCAGCACCCCGACTGGGACTGACAATCAGCCCCAGCATTTT
.,TRBD1,TRBJ1-2,TRBV7-3,CASSTEGGQGLGGYTF,TGTGCCAGCAGCACAGAAGGGGGACAGGGGCTTGGCGGCTACACCTTC
once,.,TRBJ2-5,TRBV19,CASSIGATGVETQYF,TGTGCCAGTAGTATAGGTGCGACGGGGGTAGAGACCCAGTACTTC
.,TRBD2,TRBJ2-5,TRBV6-5,CASSYLGTSRQETQYF,TGTGCCAGCAGTTACCTCGGGACTAGCAGACAAGAGACCCAGTACTTC
.,TRBD1,TRBJ1-5,TRBV12-5,CASGLVWTGGGSNQPQHF,TGTGCTAGTGGTTTGGTTTGGACAGGGGGCGGTAGCAATCAGCCCCAGCATTTT
.,.,TRBJ1-2,TRBV7-9,CASSPGNYGYTF,TGTGCCAGCAGCCCGGGGAACTATGGCTACACCTTC
.,.,TRBJ1-1,TRBV2,CASSTGGNTEAFF,TGTGCCAGCAGTACGGGGGGAAACACTGAAGCTTTCTTT
.,.,TRBJ1-5,TRBV7-2,CASSLERAGNQPQHF,TGTGCCAGCAGCTTAGAGAGGGCCGGCAATCAGCCCCAGCATTTT
.,.,TRBJ1-1,TRBV6-5,CASSLDSMNTEAFF,TGTGCCAGCAGCTTGGACAGTATGAACACTGAAGCTTTCTTT
.,.,TRBJ1-2,TRBV6-2/TRBV6-3,CASSYSRVGYTF,TGTGCCAGCAGTTACTCGCGGGTTGGCTACACCTTC
.,.,TRBJ1-6,TRBV6-2/TRBV6-3,CASSSLGNSPLHF,TGTGCCAGCAGTTCTCTCGGTAATTCACCCCTCCACTTT
once,.,TRBJ2-4,TRBV23-1,CASTRGIQYF,TGCGCCAGCACCCGAGGCATTCAGTACTTC
.,.,TRBJ2-7,TRBV14,CASSHGYEQYF,TGTGCCAGCAGCCACGGCTACGAGCAGTACTTC
once,.,TRBJ1-5,TRBV6-6,CASSYSRAQNQPQHF,TGTGCCAGCAGTTACTCGAGGGCCCAGAATCAGCCCCAGCATTTT